Listed below are T cell receptor beta chains from one sample, sequenced in a study of human T cells and chemical hapten exposure. TCRdb reprocessed the RACE reads via MiXCR and lists one record per CDR3 protein. The sample has roughly 100,000 distinct CDR3 sequences, approximately 11% seen once; the top ten hold around 3.4%. The material sequenced was whole blood, taken in connection with sensitization to the hapten diphenylcyclopropenone (DPC). Source of these receptors: a woman between 40 and 55 years old with alopecia areata. Some clones in this sample may be carry-over from other donors' samples. Each CDR3 is given with its conserved first and last residue. Each record gives: D gene, J gene, clone size, V gene, CDR3 DNA, CDR3 protein. A D gene is named only where the DNA matches it firmly. Only part of the rows carry a size: once, few, many, or a class if the clone is expanded.

d_gene: -
j_gene: TRBJ2-3
abundance: few
v_gene: TRBV7-3
CDR3nt: TGTGCCAGCAGGGGTGGAGCGTGGACAGATACGCAGTATTTT
CDR3aa: CASRGGAWTDTQYF

d_gene: -
j_gene: TRBJ2-7
abundance: -
v_gene: TRBV6-2/TRBV6-3
CDR3nt: TGTGCCAGCAGAACGGACAGCTACGAGCAGTACTTC
CDR3aa: CASRTDSYEQYF

d_gene: -
j_gene: TRBJ2-1
abundance: -
v_gene: TRBV7-9
CDR3nt: TGTGCCAGCAGCTACGAGGCTAGCAATGAGCAGTTCTTC
CDR3aa: CASSYEASNEQFF

d_gene: TRBD2
j_gene: TRBJ2-7
abundance: -
v_gene: TRBV6-2/TRBV6-3
CDR3nt: TGTGCCAGCAGTCCCCTCCGCAGCGGGAGAGCGTACGAGCAGTACTTC
CDR3aa: CASSPLRSGRAYEQYF

d_gene: -
j_gene: TRBJ1-3
abundance: many
v_gene: TRBV5-5
CDR3nt: TGTGCCAGCAGCTTGGCCCCCTACAGGGAAGTGGATTTT
CDR3aa: CASSLAPYREVDF

d_gene: TRBD2
j_gene: TRBJ2-2
abundance: few
v_gene: TRBV9
CDR3nt: TGTGCCAGCAGCTTCCCCCGAGCGGGGGGCACGAGCACCGGGGAGCTGTTTTTT
CDR3aa: CASSFPRAGGTSTGELFF

d_gene: TRBD2
j_gene: TRBJ2-3
abundance: -
v_gene: TRBV4-3
CDR3nt: TGCGCCAGCAGCCAACTAGCGGGGGGGAGCACAGATACGCAGTATTTT
CDR3aa: CASSQLAGGSTDTQYF

d_gene: -
j_gene: TRBJ1-5
abundance: -
v_gene: TRBV6-5
CDR3nt: TGTGCCAGCCGCAGGAAGCGGTTCGAGGATCAGCCCCAGCATTTT
CDR3aa: CASRRKRFEDQPQHF

d_gene: -
j_gene: TRBJ1-2
abundance: -
v_gene: TRBV7-9
CDR3nt: TGTGCCAGCAGCTCTTCCCGCGGCCCCGGAAACTATGGCTACACCTTC
CDR3aa: CASSSSRGPGNYGYTF

d_gene: -
j_gene: TRBJ2-5
abundance: few
v_gene: TRBV20-1
CDR3nt: TGCAGTGCTAGCCGGGCAGGGGGGCTTATGGAGACCCAGTACTTC
CDR3aa: CSASRAGGLMETQYF

d_gene: TRBD2
j_gene: TRBJ2-5
abundance: many
v_gene: TRBV7-2
CDR3nt: TGTGCCAGCAGCTTAGGGACTAGCGGGGGGGCTGGCGAGACCCAGTACTTC
CDR3aa: CASSLGTSGGAGETQYF

d_gene: -
j_gene: TRBJ2-3
abundance: few
v_gene: TRBV7-2
CDR3nt: TGTGCCAGCAGCTTATTGGTTAGAGATACGCAGTATTTT
CDR3aa: CASSLLVRDTQYF

d_gene: -
j_gene: TRBJ2-3
abundance: few
v_gene: TRBV7-2
CDR3nt: TGTGCCAGCAGCTTGGCCTCCACGCCAGATACGCAGTATTTT
CDR3aa: CASSLASTPDTQYF

d_gene: TRBD2
j_gene: TRBJ2-7
abundance: few
v_gene: TRBV6-5
CDR3nt: TGTGCCAGCAGAGCATCCGGGACTAGCGGGCACTACGAGCAGTACTTC
CDR3aa: CASRASGTSGHYEQYF

d_gene: TRBD1
j_gene: TRBJ1-5
abundance: many
v_gene: TRBV20-1
CDR3nt: TGCAGTGCTTTCGGACAGGGGGCCCGGCGCAATCAGCCCCAGCATTTT
CDR3aa: CSAFGQGARRNQPQHF

d_gene: -
j_gene: TRBJ1-5
abundance: many
v_gene: TRBV29-1
CDR3nt: TGCAGCGCAGGGAATGGCAATCAGCCCCAGCATTTT
CDR3aa: CSAGNGNQPQHF

d_gene: -
j_gene: TRBJ1-5
abundance: -
v_gene: TRBV28
CDR3nt: TGTGCCAGCAGGACAGGCGGTCAGCCCCAGCATTTT
CDR3aa: CASRTGGQPQHF

d_gene: -
j_gene: TRBJ2-5
abundance: -
v_gene: TRBV29-1
CDR3nt: TGCAGGGCCGGGGGCCGTTACCAAGAGACCCAGTACTTC
CDR3aa: CRAGGRYQETQYF

d_gene: TRBD1
j_gene: TRBJ1-2
abundance: -
v_gene: TRBV2
CDR3nt: TGTGCCAGCAGAAGACAGGGCAATGGCTACACCTTC
CDR3aa: CASRRQGNGYTF

d_gene: -
j_gene: TRBJ1-5
abundance: many
v_gene: TRBV10-3
CDR3nt: TGTGCCATCAGGGGGGACAGCAATCAGCCCCAGCATTTT
CDR3aa: CAIRGDSNQPQHF

d_gene: -
j_gene: TRBJ1-1
abundance: -
v_gene: TRBV18
CDR3nt: TGTGCCAGCTCTCGGGCGGGACGGATGAACACTGAAGCTTTCTTT
CDR3aa: CASSRAGRMNTEAFF

d_gene: -
j_gene: TRBJ2-7
abundance: many
v_gene: TRBV19
CDR3nt: TGTGCCAGTAGTATTGGGGGCTACGAGCAGTACTTC
CDR3aa: CASSIGGYEQYF